The sequence of this TCR beta chain was determined in a study of T cell repertoires in cytomegalovirus infection. The overall study: Through public TCR beta signatures, both CMV infection and matching HLA type were indicated.

As to this clonotype: The antigen is unknown.

Study-level findings and limits: Ex vivo, HLA-C-restricted CMV-specific TCR beta clonotypes prevailed over the rest of the response. The study identified carriers of CMV plus the relevant HLA from cumulative public TCR beta family frequency.

TCRdb fed the reads into MiXCR, producing one record per CDR3 protein. The data show about 300,000 distinct CDR3 sequences, 9.6% seen once. Germline V gene data show CDR1 as LNHNV and CDR2 as YYDKDF (reference sequence). V lost 0 bases and J lost 7; bases outside the gene matches: 6. The CDR3 totals 15 residues. The TCR originated in a human donor in good health (CMV status not recorded). Some clones in this sample may be carry-over from other donors' samples. Sequencing was done on a sample of PBMCs. The V and J genes are TRBV15 and TRBJ1-5, with 7 bases lining up with TRBD1. CDR3 DNA: TGTGCCACCAGCAGAGAAAACAGGGGTTGGCAGCCCCAGCATTTT. Protein product: CATSRENRGWQPQHF. Complete variable domain (other parts from reference TRBV15 and TRBJ1-5): DAMVIQNPRYQVTQFGKPVTLSCSQTLNHNVMYWYQQKSSQAPKLLFHYYDKDFNNEADTPDNFQSRRPNTSFCFLDIRSPGLGDTAMYLCATSRENRGWQPQHFGDGTRLSIL.